One sample yielded the 14 T cell receptor beta chains listed below, sequenced in a study of T cell responses to AZD1222 COVID-19 vaccine. Method: immunoSEQ multiplex PCR; TCRdb's copy keeps in-frame clones and lacks some. The sample includes some 120,000 clones, approximately 85% of them seen just once. Specimen: peripheral blood, collected on day 0 of AZD1222 vaccination. Receptors were obtained from an adult in good health.

The chain uses TRBV19 and TRBJ2-3; no definite D call. In germline, CDR1 is LNHDA, CDR2 SQIVND (reference sequence). The germline V and J ends were trimmed by 5 bases and 5 bases, with 14 bases remaining between them. The CDR3 covers 14 residues. The CDR3: CASSPEGDLDTQYF. In DNA form, the CDR3 reads TGTGCCAGTAGTCCCGAAGGAGATTTAGATACGCAGTATTTT.

The chain employs TRBV14 and TRBJ1-6; no clear D. Trimming took off 4 bases at V and 2 bases at J, with 3 bases between the two ends. The CDR3 covers 13 residues. Germline CDR1 reads SGHDN; CDR2 reads FVKESK. CDR3 DNA sequence: TGTGCCAGCAGCCCTACCTATAATTCACCCCTCCACTTT. It translates to CASSPTYNSPLHF.

The chain combines TRBV27 with TRBJ2-5; 10 nucleotides match TRBD1. CDR1 and CDR2 (germline): MNHEY, SMNVEV (reference sequence). Trimming took 8 bases from V and 5 from J; bases not matched to a gene: 5. The CDR3 sequence is 13 residues long. The CDR3 protein is CASGADRGETQYF. The CDR3 DNA follows: TGTGCCAGCGGAGCGGACAGGGGGGAGACCCAGTACTTC.

This chain links TRBV11-3 with TRBJ2-3; 8 bases align to TRBD2. Germline-derived CDR1 and CDR2 are SGHNT and YENEEA. The V and J ends lost 4 bases and 6 bases, in that order; junction bases with no gene match: 15. There are 17 residues in the CDR3. CDR3 residues: CASSSSALAGLGDTQYF. The CDR3 DNA reads TGTGCCAGCAGCTCGTCGGCGCTAGCGGGCCTGGGCGATACGCAGTATTTT.

The chain is built from TRBV7-9 and TRBJ1-6; 9 bases line up with TRBD1. The CDR3 sequence is 16 residues long. Germline V gives CDR1 SEHNR, CDR2 FQNEAQ (reference sequence). The V gene end was trimmed by 0 bases and the J gene end by 8 bases; junction bases not matched to a gene: 5. The CDR3 loop reads CASSLAPGQGDSPLHF. The DNA for the CDR3 is TGTGCCAGCAGCTTAGCGCCGGGACAGGGCGATTCACCCCTCCACTTT.

The chain combines TRBV2 with TRBJ1-3; D possibly corresponds to TRBD1 (5 bases). CDR1 SNHLY and CDR2 FYNNEI come from the germline V gene. Trimming removed 6 bases from V and 0 bases from J, with 18 bases in between. CDR3 length equals 17 residues. In nucleotides, the CDR3 is TGTGCCAGCAGGGACACACAGGATTACGTCTCTGGAAACACCATATATTTT. This codes for CASRDTQDYVSGNTIYF.

The gene calls are TRBV13 and TRBJ1-2; D remains ambiguous. Germline CDR1 reads PRHDT; CDR2 reads FYEKMQ (reference sequence). The CDR3 runs 16 residues. V lost 6 bases and J 1 base, leaving 18 bases between the germline ends. CDR3 coding DNA: TGTGCCAGCAGGCGGGTTGGAGGGCCGGTTAACTATGGCTACACCTTC. This codes for CASRRVGGPVNYGYTF.

This clone was seen once. This rearrangement joins TRBV30 to TRBJ1-5; a weak D match, TRBD1 (5 bases). The CDR3 has 16 residues. Trimming stripped 0 bases from V and 2 bases from J, with 14 bases between. Germline loops: CDR1 GTSNPN, CDR2 SVGIG (reference sequence). The CDR3 coding sequence is TGTGCCTGGAGTGTTACGGGGGGAATAGGCAATCAGCCCCAGCATTTT. It yields the protein CAWSVTGGIGNQPQHF.

V usage is TRBV15 and J usage is TRBJ1-4; D ambiguous. Trimming took 0 bases from V and 8 from J, leaving 10 bases between them. Germline V gene data show CDR1 as LNHNV and CDR2 as YYDKDF (reference sequence). The CDR3 extends over 14 amino acids. CDR3 nucleotide sequence: TGTGCCACCAGCAGAGACTGGTGGGAGGAAAAACTGTTTTTT. This codes for CATSRDWWEEKLFF.

The J gene is TRBJ2-1, the V gene TRBV2; no clear D. V lost 7 bases and J 2 bases, leaving 12 bases between the germline ends. CDR1 and CDR2 from the germline V gene are SNHLY and FYNNEI. The CDR3 length is 14 residues. The CDR3 here is CASNRPETYNEQFF. CDR3 nucleotides: TGTGCCAGCAATCGTCCTGAAACCTACAATGAGCAGTTCTTC.

This clone has just a few counts. This rearrangement joins TRBV9 to TRBJ1-2; no clear D gene. CDR3 length: 14 amino acids. The V gene's germline CDR1 is SGDLS and CDR2 YYNGEE. V was clipped by 0 bases and J by 1 base, with 7 bases between them. The chain's CDR3 is CASSVAYSNYGYTF. The CDR3 DNA is TGTGCCAGCAGCGTAGCTTACAGTAACTATGGCTACACCTTC. The full variable domain, its missing parts supplied by reference TRBV9 and TRBJ1-2, is DSGVTQTPKHLITATGQRVTLRCSPRSGDLSVYWYQQSLDQGLQFLIQYYNGEERAKGNILERFSAQQFPDLHSELNLSSLELGDSALYFCASSVAYSNYGYTFGSGTRLTVV.

This clone was recorded a few times. The chain carries TRBV19 and TRBJ1-1; a weak D match, TRBD1 (5 bases). The V end was cut by 4 bases, the J end by 10 bases, with 25 bases between. The CDR3 extends over 16 amino acids. The germline gives CDR1 LNHDA, CDR2 SQIVND (reference sequence). CDR3 sequence (DNA): TGTGCCAGTAGTACCCTCGTTCGGGGGGGTCGAGTTGGAGCTTTCTTT. Its translation: CASSTLVRGGRVGAFF.

V and J are TRBV6-1 and TRBJ1-2; D is undetermined. The CDR3 is 14 amino acids. V was clipped by 2 bases and J by 2 bases, with 9 bases between them. Germline V gene data show CDR1 as MNHNS and CDR2 as SASEGT. The CDR3, as DNA: TGTGCCAGCAGTGAACTGCGGGAAAACTATGGCTACACCTTC. This codes for CASSELRENYGYTF.

J is TRBJ2-5 and V is TRBV4-1, with D hard to call. Deletions cut 0 bases from V and 4 bases from J, with 12 bases between. This CDR3 is built from 15 residues. From germline, CDR1 is MGHRA and CDR2 YSYEKL. Written as DNA, the CDR3 is TGCGCCAGCAGCCAAGAAGATGGATGGGGAGAGACCCAGTACTTC. It specifies CASSQEDGWGETQYF.